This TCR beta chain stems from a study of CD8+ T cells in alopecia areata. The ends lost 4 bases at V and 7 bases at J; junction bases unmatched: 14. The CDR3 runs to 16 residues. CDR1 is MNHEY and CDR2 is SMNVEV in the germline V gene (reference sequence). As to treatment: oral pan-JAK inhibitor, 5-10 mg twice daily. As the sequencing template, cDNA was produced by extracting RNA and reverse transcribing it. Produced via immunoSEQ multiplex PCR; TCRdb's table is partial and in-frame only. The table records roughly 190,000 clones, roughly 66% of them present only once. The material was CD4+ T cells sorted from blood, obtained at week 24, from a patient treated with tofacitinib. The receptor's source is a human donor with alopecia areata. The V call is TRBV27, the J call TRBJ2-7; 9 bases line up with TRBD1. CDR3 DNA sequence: TGTGCCAGCAGTTCGACCGCCGGGACAGGGAATGAAGAGCAGTACTTC. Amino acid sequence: CASSSTAGTGNEEQYF.